Included here is one TCR beta chain sequence, with context. This entry belongs to a study of tumor-infiltrating lymphocytes in oesophageal squamous cell carcinoma. Trimming removed 8 bases at V and 5 bases at J, with 18 bases between. Germline V gene lookup returns CDR1 SGHVS and CDR2 FNYEAQ. The CDR3 contains 14 residues. TCRdb reprocessed the PCR reads with MiXCR, giving one entry per CDR3 protein. The sample records more than 3,000 distinct CDR3 sequences, over 15% being singletons. The receptor's source is a male donor with esophageal squamous cell carcinoma. The specimen sequenced was esophageal tumor tissue. J is TRBJ2-5 and V is TRBV7-6, with a possible D match to TRBD2 (5 bases). The CDR3 nucleotides read TGTGCCAGCGGCGCCCGACTACAAGGGGAGACCCAGTACTTC. Its translation is CASGARLQGETQYF.